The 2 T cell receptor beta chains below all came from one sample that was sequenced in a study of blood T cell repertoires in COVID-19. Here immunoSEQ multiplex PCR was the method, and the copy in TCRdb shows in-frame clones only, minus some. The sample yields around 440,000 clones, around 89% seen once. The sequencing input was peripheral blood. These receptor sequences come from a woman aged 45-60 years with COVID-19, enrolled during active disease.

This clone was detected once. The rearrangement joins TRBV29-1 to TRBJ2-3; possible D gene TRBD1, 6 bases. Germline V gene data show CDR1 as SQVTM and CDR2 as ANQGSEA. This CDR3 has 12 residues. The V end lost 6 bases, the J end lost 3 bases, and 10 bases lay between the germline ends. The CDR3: CSVRGQTDTQYF. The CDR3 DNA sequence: TGCAGCGTCAGGGGTCAGACAGATACGCAGTATTTT.

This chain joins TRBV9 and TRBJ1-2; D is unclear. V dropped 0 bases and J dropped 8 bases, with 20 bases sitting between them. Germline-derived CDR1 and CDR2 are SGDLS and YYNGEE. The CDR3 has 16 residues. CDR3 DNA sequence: TGTGCCAGCAGCGTAGGGCTGGCAGCCAGGAGGTCGGGCTACACCTTC. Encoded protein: CASSVGLAARRSGYTF.